The following is a TCR beta chain sequence with its context. The data derive from a study of T-cell memory formation after mild COVID-19. Germline V gene data show CDR1 as MNHEY and CDR2 as SVGEGT. The CDR3 is made up of 15 amino acids. V was clipped by 5 bases and J by 0 bases, with 11 bases between them. Each CDR3 protein is one row after TCRdb ran MiXCR on the 5' RACE reads. The sample carries 540,000 or so distinct CDR3 sequences, around 21% recorded once. This TCR was recovered from an adult woman who had mild COVID-19 (a few samples of this study predate the infection). Cell type and time point are not known. Material: PBMCs or a T cell subset sorted from them (not recorded which). This chain uses TRBV6-2 or TRBV6-3 with TRBJ1-5, with a possible D match to TRBD1 (5 bases). CDR3 bases: TGTGCCAGCAGTGAGCAGGGAGGTAGCAATCAGCCCCAGCATTTT. Its translation is CASSEQGGSNQPQHF.